This TCR beta chain is drawn from a study of blood T cell repertoires in COVID-19. Study as a whole: The United States, Italy and Spain supplied acute and convalescent COVID-19 samples. From T cells, B-cell-depleted T cells, or PBMCs came the material, which was cDNA or gDNA.

In the original workflow: Reference gene primer amplification gave estimated nucleated cell counts. TCRdb keeps only in-frame clones here, not all; method: immunoSEQ multiplex PCR. V and J calls and clone size are those listed in that table; D and trimming were worked out from the DNA. The sample has some 200,000 clones; around 82% are singletons. CDR3 size: 14 residues. Germline V CDR1 and CDR2: LGHDT, YNNKEL (reference sequence). V shed 5 bases and J shed 2 bases, with 12 bases lying between them. This sequence joins TRBV3-1 (or the pseudogene TRBV3-2) and TRBJ1-1; D is uncertain. The material sequenced was PBMCs or T cells enriched from blood (not recorded which). The clonotype comes from a man aged 35 to 55 who had recovered from COVID-19. The CDR3 DNA follows: TGTGCCAGCAGCTTTAGCGACCTTAACACTGAAGCTTTCTTT. It is translated as CASSFSDLNTEAFF.